This T cell receptor beta chain comes out of a study of preoperative IRX-2 immunotherapy in early breast cancer. Indicated treatment: preoperative locoregional IRX-2 cytokine immunotherapy. Patients received preoperative, locoregional IRX-2 cytokine immunotherapy in a phase Ib study. The germline CDR1 and CDR2 sequences are MNHGY and SAAAGT. The CDR3 totals 14 residues. Trimming cost V 4 bases and J 6 bases; bases outside gene matches: 6. Here immunoSEQ multiplex PCR was the method, and the copy in TCRdb shows in-frame clones only, minus some. The sample includes over 30,000 clones, over 85% seen only once; the top ten take around 1.6%.

The starting material was tumor tissue, obtained after IRX-2 immunotherapy. This sequence joins TRBV6-8 and TRBJ1-5; 7 positions match TRBD1. The receptor was derived from a human donor with breast cancer. The CDR3 DNA reads as TGTGCCAGCAGTTCTCCGACAGGGTCTCAGCCCCAGCATTTT. This codes for CASSSPTGSQPQHF.